This T cell receptor (beta chain) emerged from a study of identical twins. Whole-study findings and limits: Cross-sectional statistical analysis was relied on for the conclusions, without the same donors being followed.

This clonotype was picked up many times. What it recognizes is unknown. This CDR3 spans 14 amino acids. Looked up from germline, CDR1 is SQVTM and CDR2 is ANQGSEA. Trimming took off 1 base at V and 3 bases at J, with 9 bases between the two ends. A universal primer site came from template switching; cDNA carried unique molecular identifiers. MiXCR, applied by TCRdb to the 5' RACE reads, yields one record per CDR3 protein. The sample records a few hundred thousand distinct CDR3 sequences, roughly 9.5% being singletons. The same data also contributed to another study, on yellow fever vaccine responses in identical twins.

This chain connects TRBV29-1 to TRBJ2-2; D not certain. The specimen was PBMCs. This sequence originates from a woman aged 18-29 years in good health. CDR3 sequence reads: CSVEGAGYTGELFF. CDR3 DNA: TGCAGCGTTGAAGGGGCAGGTTACACCGGGGAGCTGTTTTTT.